This T cell receptor beta chain was retrieved from a study of siplizumab effects on memory and regulatory T cells. Study-level findings and limits: Siplizumab brought about a significant reduction in alloreactive sequences traceable to unstimulated CD4+ memory cells. Contribution to the alloresponse seemed major for naive T cells, which also seemed more diverse than memory cells.

The CDR3 spans 17 residues. CDR1 is SEHNR and CDR2 is FQNEAQ in the germline V gene (reference sequence). V lost 1 base to trimming and J lost 0 bases, with 16 bases between them. As regards this clone: Its target is unknown.

Assaying covered about 99,000 TCR templates per sample. The data were produced by immunoSEQ multiplex PCR, yet TCRdb's version contains in-frame clones alone and is incomplete. The sample comprises about 72,000 clones, 91% of which are singletons, and approximately 30% rests with the top ten. V is TRBV7-9 and J is TRBJ2-7; perhaps TRBD2 as D (6 bases). Sequencing was done on a sample of CD8+ T cells sorted from blood. This sequence originates from a human donor in good health. CDR3 loop: CASSLVDAGRSSYEQYF. Here the CDR3 DNA reads TGTGCCAGCAGCTTAGTAGACGCGGGACGAAGCTCCTACGAGCAGTACTTC.